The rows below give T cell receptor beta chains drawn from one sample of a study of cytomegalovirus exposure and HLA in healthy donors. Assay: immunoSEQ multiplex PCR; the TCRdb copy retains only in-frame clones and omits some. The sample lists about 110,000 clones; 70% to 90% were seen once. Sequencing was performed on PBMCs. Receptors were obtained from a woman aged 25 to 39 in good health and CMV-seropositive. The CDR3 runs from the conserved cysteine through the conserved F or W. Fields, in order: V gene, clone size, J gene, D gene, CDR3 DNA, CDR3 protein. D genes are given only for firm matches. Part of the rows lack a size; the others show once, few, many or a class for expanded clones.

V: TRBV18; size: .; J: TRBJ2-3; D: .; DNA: TGTGCCAGCTCCCCGGGGGATACGCAGTATTTT; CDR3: CASSPGDTQYF
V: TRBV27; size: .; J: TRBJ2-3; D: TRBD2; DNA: TGTGCCAGCAGGGTAGGACTAGCGGGAGGGCCTGGTTACACAGATACGCAGTATTTT; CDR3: CASRVGLAGGPGYTDTQYF
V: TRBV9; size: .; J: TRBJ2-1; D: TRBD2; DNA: TGTGCCAGCAGCACGACTAGCGGCCTCTACAATGAGCAGTTCTTC; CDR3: CASSTTSGLYNEQFF
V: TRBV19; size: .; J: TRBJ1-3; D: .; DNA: TGTGCCAGTAGTAGGGTGGCAGGTTCAAGCTCTGGAAACACCATATATTTT; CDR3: CASSRVAGSSSGNTIYF
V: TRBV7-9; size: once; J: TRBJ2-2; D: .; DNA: TGTGTCAAGGTCCCGATTGGGGCCAGAACCGGGGAGCTGTTTTTT; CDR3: CVKVPIGARTGELFF
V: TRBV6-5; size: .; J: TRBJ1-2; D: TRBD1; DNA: TGTGCCAGCAGTCGACAGGGGGGGTCTGGCTACACCTTC; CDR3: CASSRQGGSGYTF
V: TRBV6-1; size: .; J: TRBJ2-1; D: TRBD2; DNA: TGTGCCAGCTCTGGGACTAGCGGACCCTACAATGAGCAGTTCTTC; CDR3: CASSGTSGPYNEQFF
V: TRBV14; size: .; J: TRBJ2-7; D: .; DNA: TGTGCCAGCAGCCAAGAACTGGGGGCGAGCCACGAGCAGTACTTC; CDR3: CASSQELGASHEQYF
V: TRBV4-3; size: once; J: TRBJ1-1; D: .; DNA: TGCGCCAGCAGCCACTCCACAGGGTCCACTGAAGCTTTCTTT; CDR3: CASSHSTGSTEAFF
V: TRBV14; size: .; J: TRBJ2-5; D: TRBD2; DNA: TGTGCCAGCGGGGGGGGACGGCAAGAGACCCAGTACTTC; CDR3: CASGGGRQETQYF
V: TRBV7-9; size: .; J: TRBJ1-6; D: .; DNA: TGTGCCAGCAGCTTAACAGAAAATTCACCCCTCCACTTT; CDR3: CASSLTENSPLHF
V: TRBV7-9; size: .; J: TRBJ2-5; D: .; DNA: TGTGCCAGCAGTTGGGCCTCGGCTGCAGAGACCCAGTACTTC; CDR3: CASSWASAAETQYF
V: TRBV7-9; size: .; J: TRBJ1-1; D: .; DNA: TGTGCCAGCAGCTTAAATCAGGGTGAAGCTTTCTTT; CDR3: CASSLNQGEAFF
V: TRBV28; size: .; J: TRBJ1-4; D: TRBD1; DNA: TGTGCCAGCAGTTTCTCGACAGGGAACCCTTCAGGAAAACTGTTTTTT; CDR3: CASSFSTGNPSGKLFF
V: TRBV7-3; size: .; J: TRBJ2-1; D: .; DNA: TGTGCCAGCAGCTCACAGGGTTCCCTCTACAATGAGCAGTTCTTC; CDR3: CASSSQGSLYNEQFF
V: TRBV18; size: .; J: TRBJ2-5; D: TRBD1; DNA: TGTGCCAGCTCATCGGACAGGGGGGCAGGAGAGACCCAGTACTTC; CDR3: CASSSDRGAGETQYF
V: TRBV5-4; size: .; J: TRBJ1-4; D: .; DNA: TGTGCCAGCAGCCGGACCCACACCCGGGGAGAAAAACTGTTTTTT; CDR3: CASSRTHTRGEKLFF
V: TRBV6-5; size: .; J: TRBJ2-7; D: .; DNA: TGTGCCAGCAGTTACTCGAAGGGAGGAGGGGGGGGCGAGCAGTACTTC; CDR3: CASSYSKGGGGGEQYF
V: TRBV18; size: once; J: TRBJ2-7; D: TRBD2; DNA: TGTGCCAGCTCACCACCCTATTCCGGGAGGGCCTCCTACGAGCAGTACTTC; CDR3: CASSPPYSGRASYEQYF
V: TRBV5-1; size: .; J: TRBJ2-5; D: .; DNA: TGCGCCAGCAGCTTGGGGCAGGGGGGAGAGACCCAGTACTTC; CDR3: CASSLGQGGETQYF
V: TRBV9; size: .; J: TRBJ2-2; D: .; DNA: TGTGCCAGCAGCGCCCAGGGGATGGACACCGGGGAGCTGTTTTTT; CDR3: CASSAQGMDTGELFF
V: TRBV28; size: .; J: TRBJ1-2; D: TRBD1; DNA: TGTGCCAGCAGTACCTCCGGGACAGGGGAAGGTCGCTATGGCTACACCTTC; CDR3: CASSTSGTGEGRYGYTF
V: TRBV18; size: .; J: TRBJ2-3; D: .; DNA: TGTGCCAGCTCACCAGAGGCAGATACGCAGTATTTT; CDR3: CASSPEADTQYF
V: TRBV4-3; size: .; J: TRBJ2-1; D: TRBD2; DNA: TGCGCCAGCAGCCAAGACGGGACTAGCGTCTCCTACAATGAGCAGTTCTTC; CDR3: CASSQDGTSVSYNEQFF
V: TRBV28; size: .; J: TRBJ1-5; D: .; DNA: TGTGCCAGCAGTTTAGGGTACATGGCGGATAGCAATCAGCCCCAGCATTTT; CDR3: CASSLGYMADSNQPQHF
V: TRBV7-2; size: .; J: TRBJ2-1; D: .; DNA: TGTGCCAGCAGCCCACTGGGTAGCGCCGGGAATGAGCAGTTCTTC; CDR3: CASSPLGSAGNEQFF
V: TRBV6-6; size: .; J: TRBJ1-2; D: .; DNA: TGTGCCAGCAGCCCAGGTGAATACTATGGCTACACCTTC; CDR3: CASSPGEYYGYTF
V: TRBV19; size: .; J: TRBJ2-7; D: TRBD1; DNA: TGTGCCAGTAGCAAAGACCTACAGGGGGCGGCCGAGCAGTACTTC; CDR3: CASSKDLQGAAEQYF
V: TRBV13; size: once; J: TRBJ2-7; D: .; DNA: TGTGCCAGCAGCTTAGAGAGCTCCTACGAGCAGTACTTC; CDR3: CASSLESSYEQYF